Below are 7 T cell receptor beta chains sequenced from a single sample in a study of metastatic and nonmetastatic thyroid tumors. TCRdb re-clonotyped the PCR reads through MiXCR. The profile shows 30,000 to 40,000 clones, 25% to 30% of them singletons. No patient had received any treatment before thyroid surgery. The sequenced sample consisted of blood. These receptors were collected from a female donor with papillary thyroid cancer or a benign thyroid nodule (not recorded which). Some clones in this sample may be carry-over from other donors' samples.

This clone came up many times. At the DNA level, this CDR3 is encoded by other sequences in the same sample as well. This chain joins TRBV18 and TRBJ2-2; possible D gene TRBD1, 5 bases. Germline assignment: CDR1 KGHSH and CDR2 LQKENI. The CDR3 runs 13 residues. V was trimmed by 6 bases and J by 5 bases, leaving 10 bases between them. CDR3 sequence (DNA): TGTGCCAGCTCTCCTCAGGGAACCGGGGAGCTGTTTTTT. It is translated as CASSPQGTGELFF.

Many counts were recorded for this clone. This chain joins TRBV11-2 and TRBJ2-3, with 8 bases matching TRBD1. Germline V lookup: CDR1 SGHAT, CDR2 FQNNGV. Losses at the gene ends were 6 bases for V and 0 bases for J; bases not matched to a gene: 11. The CDR3 has 17 residues. This CDR3 is CASSFGQGAVSTDTQYF. The CDR3 DNA is TGTGCCAGCAGTTTCGGCCAGGGGGCTGTGAGCACAGATACGCAGTATTTT.

The chain joins TRBV6-8 to TRBJ1-5; 7 bases map to TRBD1. Germline CDR1 is MNHGY and CDR2 is SAAAGT. This CDR3 spans 15 amino acids. Germline trimming cut 6 bases from V and 0 bases from J; bases unmatched to any gene: 5. As DNA, the CDR3 is TGTGCCAGCAGGGGACAGTCGTATAGCAATCAGCCCCAGCATTTT. Encoded protein: CASRGQSYSNQPQHF.

The gene calls are TRBV28 and TRBJ2-6; D is undetermined. CDR1 MDHEN and CDR2 SYDVKM come from the germline V gene. The CDR3 spans 15 residues. Between the trimmed V and J ends, which lost 8 bases and 5 bases, there was a span of 16 bases. CDR3 loop: CASSPAALWANVLTF. The CDR3 nucleotides read TGTGCCAGCTCCCCCGCAGCGTTATGGGCCAACGTCCTGACTTTC.

Concerning this clone itself: At one end the junction does not follow the germline gene, possibly because of a read error. This chain links TRBV3-1 with TRBJ2-7; D is uncertain. CDR3 length equals 12 residues. Per the germline V gene, CDR1 is LGHDT and CDR2 is YNNKEL (reference sequence). CDR3 region: CASSPDMHEQYF. The CDR3 nucleotides are TGTGCCAGTAGCCCCGACATGCACGAGCAGTACTTC.

This clone was recorded at least ten times. The V call is TRBV28, the J call TRBJ1-5; 9 bases align to TRBD1. The CDR3 covers 15 residues. The germline CDR1 and CDR2 sequences are MDHEN and SYDVKM. The junction had 5 bases not matched to a gene; V was cut back by 5 bases and J by 3 bases. The CDR3 sequence: CASSRDRAPNQPQHF. The CDR3 DNA follows: TGTGCCAGCAGTAGGGACAGGGCCCCCAATCAGCCCCAGCATTTT.

This clone was seen at least ten times. The chain employs TRBV24-1 and TRBJ2-1; TRBD2 agrees at 7 bases. This CDR3 has 14 amino acids. The J segment lost 4 bases and the V segment lost 3 bases, leaving 2 bases of the junction unmatched. Germline-derived CDR1 and CDR2 are KGHDR and SFDVKD. This chain's CDR3 is CATSDTRGYNEQFF. The CDR3 DNA follows: TGTGCCACCAGTGATACGCGGGGGTACAATGAGCAGTTCTTC.